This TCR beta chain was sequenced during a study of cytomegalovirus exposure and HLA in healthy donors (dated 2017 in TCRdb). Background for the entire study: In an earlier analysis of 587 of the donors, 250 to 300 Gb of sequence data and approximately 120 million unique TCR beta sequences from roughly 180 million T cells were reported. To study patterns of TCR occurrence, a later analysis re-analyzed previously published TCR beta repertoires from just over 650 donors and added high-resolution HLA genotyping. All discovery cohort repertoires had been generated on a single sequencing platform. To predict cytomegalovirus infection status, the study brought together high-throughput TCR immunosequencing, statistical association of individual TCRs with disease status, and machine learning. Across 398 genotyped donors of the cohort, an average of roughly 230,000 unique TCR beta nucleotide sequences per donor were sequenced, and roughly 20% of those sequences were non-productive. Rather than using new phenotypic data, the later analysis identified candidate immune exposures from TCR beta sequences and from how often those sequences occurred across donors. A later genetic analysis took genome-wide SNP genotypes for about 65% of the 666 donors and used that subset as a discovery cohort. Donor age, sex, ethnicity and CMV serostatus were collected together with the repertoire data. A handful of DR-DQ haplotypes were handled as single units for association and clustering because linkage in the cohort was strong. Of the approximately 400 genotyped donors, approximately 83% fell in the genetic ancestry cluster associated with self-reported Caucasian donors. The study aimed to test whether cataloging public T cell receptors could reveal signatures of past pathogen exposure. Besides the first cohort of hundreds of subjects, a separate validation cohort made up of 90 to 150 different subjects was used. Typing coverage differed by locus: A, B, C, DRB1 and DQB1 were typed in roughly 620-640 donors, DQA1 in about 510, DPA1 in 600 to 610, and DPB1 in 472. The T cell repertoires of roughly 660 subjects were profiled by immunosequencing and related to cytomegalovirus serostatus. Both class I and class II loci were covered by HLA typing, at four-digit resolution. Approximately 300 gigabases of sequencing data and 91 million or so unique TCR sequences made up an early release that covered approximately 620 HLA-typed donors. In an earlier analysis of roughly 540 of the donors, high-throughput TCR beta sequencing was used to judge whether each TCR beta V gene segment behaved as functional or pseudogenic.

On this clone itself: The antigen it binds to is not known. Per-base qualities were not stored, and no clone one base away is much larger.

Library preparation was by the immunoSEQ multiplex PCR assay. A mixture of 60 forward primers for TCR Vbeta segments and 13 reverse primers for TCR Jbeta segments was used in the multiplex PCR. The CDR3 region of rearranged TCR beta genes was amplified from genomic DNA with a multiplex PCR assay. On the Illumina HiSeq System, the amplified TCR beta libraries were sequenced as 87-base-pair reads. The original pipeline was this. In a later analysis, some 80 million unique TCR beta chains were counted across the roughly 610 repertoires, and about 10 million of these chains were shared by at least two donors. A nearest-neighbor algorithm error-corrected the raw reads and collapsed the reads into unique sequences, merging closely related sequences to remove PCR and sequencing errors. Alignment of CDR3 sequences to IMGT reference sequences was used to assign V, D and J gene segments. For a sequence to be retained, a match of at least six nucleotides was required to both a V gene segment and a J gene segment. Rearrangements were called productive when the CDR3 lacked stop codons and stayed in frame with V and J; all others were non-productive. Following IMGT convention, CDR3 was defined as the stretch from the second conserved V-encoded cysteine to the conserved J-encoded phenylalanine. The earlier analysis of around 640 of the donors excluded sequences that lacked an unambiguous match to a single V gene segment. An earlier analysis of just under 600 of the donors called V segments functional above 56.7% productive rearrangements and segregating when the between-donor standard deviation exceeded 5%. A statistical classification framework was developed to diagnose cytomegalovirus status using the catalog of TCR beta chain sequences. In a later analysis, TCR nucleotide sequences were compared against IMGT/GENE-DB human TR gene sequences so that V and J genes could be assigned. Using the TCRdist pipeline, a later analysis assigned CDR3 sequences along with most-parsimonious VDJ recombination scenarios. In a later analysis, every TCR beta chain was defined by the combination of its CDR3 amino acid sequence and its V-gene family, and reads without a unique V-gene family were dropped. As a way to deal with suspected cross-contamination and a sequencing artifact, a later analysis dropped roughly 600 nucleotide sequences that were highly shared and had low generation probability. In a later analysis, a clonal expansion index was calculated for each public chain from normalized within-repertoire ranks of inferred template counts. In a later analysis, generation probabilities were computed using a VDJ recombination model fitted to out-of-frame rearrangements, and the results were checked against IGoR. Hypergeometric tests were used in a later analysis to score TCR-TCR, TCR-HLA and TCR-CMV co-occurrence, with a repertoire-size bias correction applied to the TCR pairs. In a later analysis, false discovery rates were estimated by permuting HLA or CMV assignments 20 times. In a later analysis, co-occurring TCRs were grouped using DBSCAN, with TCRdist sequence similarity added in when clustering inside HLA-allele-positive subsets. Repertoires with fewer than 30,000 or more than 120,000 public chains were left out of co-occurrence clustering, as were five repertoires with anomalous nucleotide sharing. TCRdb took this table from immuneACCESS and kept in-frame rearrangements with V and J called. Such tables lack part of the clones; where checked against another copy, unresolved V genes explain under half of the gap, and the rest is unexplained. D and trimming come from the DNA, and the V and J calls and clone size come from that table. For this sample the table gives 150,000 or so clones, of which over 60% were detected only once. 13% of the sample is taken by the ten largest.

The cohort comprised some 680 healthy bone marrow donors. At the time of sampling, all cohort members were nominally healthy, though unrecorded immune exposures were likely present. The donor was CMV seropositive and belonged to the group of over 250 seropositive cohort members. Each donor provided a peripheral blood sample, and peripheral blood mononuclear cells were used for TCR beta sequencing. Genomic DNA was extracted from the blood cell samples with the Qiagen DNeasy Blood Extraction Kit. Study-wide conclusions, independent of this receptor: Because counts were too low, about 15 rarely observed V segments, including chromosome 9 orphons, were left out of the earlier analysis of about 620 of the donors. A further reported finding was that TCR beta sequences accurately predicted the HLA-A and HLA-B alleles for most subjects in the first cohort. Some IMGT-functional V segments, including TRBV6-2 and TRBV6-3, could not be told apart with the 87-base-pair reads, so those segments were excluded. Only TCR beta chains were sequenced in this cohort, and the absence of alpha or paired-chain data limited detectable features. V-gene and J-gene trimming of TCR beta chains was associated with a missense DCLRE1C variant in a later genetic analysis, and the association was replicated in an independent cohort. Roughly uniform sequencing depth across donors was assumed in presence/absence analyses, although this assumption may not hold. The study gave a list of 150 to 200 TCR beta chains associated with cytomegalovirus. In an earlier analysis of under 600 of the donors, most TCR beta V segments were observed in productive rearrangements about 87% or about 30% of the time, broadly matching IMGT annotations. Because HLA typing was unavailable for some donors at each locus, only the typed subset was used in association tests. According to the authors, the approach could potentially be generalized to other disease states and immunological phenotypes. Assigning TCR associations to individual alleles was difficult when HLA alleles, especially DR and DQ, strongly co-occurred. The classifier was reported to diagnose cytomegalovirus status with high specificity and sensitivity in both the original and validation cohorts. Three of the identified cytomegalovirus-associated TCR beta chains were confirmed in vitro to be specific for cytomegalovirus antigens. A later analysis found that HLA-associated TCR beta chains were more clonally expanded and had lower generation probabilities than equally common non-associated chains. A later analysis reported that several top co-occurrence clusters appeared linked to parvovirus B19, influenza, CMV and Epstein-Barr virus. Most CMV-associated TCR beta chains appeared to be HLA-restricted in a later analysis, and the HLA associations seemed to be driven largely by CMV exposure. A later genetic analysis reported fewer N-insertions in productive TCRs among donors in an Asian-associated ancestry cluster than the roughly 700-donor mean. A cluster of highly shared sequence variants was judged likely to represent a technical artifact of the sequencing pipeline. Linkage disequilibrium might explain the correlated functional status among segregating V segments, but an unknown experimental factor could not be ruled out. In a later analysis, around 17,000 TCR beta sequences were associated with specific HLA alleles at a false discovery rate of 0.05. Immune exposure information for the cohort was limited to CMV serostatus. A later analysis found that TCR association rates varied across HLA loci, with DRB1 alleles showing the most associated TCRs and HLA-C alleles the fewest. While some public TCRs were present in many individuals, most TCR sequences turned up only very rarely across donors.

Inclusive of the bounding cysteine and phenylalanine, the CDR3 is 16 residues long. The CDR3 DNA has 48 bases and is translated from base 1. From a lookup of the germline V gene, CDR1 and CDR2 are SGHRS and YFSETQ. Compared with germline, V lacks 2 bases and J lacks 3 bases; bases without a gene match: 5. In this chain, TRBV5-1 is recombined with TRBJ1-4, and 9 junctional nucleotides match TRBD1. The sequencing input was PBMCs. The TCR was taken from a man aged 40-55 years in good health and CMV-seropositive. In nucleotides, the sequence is TGCGCCAGCAGCTTACAGGGGGCCGGGGCTAATGAAAAACTGTTTTTT. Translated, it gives CASSLQGAGANEKLFF.